This T cell receptor beta chain comes out of a study of CD8+ T cells in alopecia areata. CDR1 SGHAT and CDR2 FQDESV come from the germline V gene (reference sequence). This CDR3 has 14 residues. V shed 0 bases and J shed 6 bases, with 11 bases lying between them. Described treatment: oral pan-JAK inhibitor, 5-10 mg twice daily. Following RNA extraction, reverse transcription yielded cDNA that acted as the sequencing template. Assay: immunoSEQ multiplex PCR; the TCRdb copy retains only in-frame clones and omits some. Of more than 100,000 clones in the sample, about 50% are singletons; the top ten hold about 0.5%. This clone came up a few times.

This sequence originates from a human donor with alopecia areata. This specimen consisted of CD4+ T cells sorted from blood, obtained at week 4, from a patient treated with tofacitinib. The rearrangement joins TRBV11-1 to TRBJ1-2; D remains ambiguous. Here the CDR3 reads CASSLAGMLDGYTF. In DNA, the CDR3 is TGTGCCAGCAGCTTAGCAGGGATGCTAGATGGCTACACCTTC.